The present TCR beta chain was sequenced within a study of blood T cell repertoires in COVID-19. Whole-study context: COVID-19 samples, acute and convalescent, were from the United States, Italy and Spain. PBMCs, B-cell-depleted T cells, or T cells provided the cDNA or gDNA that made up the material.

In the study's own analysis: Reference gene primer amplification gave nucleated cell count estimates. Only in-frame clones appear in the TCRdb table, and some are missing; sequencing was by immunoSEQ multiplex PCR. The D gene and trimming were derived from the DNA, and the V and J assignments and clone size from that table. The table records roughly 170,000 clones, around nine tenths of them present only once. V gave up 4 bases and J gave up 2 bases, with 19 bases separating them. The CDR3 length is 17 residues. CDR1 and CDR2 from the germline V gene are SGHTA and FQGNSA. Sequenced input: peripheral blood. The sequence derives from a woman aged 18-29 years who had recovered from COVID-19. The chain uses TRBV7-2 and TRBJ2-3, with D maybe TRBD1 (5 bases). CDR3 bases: TGTGCCAGCAGCTCGCCCAATAAGGGGATATACACAGATACGCAGTATTTT. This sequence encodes CASSSPNKGIYTDTQYF.